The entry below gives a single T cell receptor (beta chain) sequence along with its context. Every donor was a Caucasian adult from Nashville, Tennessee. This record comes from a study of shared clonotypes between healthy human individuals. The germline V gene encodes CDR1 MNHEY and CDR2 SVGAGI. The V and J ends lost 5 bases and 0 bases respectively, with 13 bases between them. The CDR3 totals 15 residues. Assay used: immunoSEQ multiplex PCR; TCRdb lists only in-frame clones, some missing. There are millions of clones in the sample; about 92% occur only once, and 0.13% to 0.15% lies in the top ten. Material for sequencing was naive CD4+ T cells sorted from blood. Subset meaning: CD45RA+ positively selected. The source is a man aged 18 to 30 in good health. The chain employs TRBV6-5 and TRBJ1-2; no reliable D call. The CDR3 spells CASSRSLGTNYGYTF. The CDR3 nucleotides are TGTGCCAGCAGTCGATCACTTGGGACTAACTATGGCTACACCTTC.